One T cell receptor beta chain is described in this entry. Its antigen is not identified. These data are taken from a study of shared clonotypes between healthy human individuals. The germline gives CDR1 LNHDA, CDR2 SQIVND (reference sequence). The CDR3 is 14 amino acids. V lost 3 bases and J lost 4, with 9 bases in between. Overall study results and limits: Expectations were that clonotype sharing among donors would be affected by sequencing depth. Since donors were few, the genetic and exposure-history diversity represented was limited. A generally larger estimated richness was seen in naive subsets than in memory subsets.

Generated by immunoSEQ multiplex PCR, the TCRdb table keeps only in-frame clones and is missing some. The sample holds hundreds of thousands of clones, about 80% seen once. The V gene is TRBV19, the J gene TRBJ2-2; D not certain. Sequencing was performed on memory CD4+ T cells sorted from blood. Specified subset: CD45RA-negative fraction. The source is a woman in her twenties or thirties in good health. The CDR3 is CASSISTITGELFF. The CDR3 DNA reads as TGTGCCAGTAGTATCTCCACTATCACCGGGGAGCTGTTTTTT.